These 25 T cell receptor beta chains came from one sample sequenced in a study of shared clonotypes between healthy human individuals. TCRdb's table, derived via immunoSEQ multiplex PCR, lists solely in-frame clones and lacks some. The sample shows about 2.4 million clones, around 90% of them seen only once. The sequencing sample was made of naive CD4+ T cells sorted from blood. The subset denotes: CD45RA+ positively selected. The source is a man between 18 and 29 years old in good health.

CDR3 in DNA: TGCGCCAGCAGTACTGACAGGGATTACTACGAGCAGTACTTC. Translated: CASSTDRDYYEQYF. The chain joins TRBV10-2 to TRBJ2-7; 7 nucleotides match TRBD1. This CDR3 comprises 14 residues. Per the germline V gene, CDR1 is WSHSY and CDR2 is SAAADI. The V segment lost 5 bases and the J segment 3 bases; nucleotides outside the gene matches: 7.

The chain has TRBV5-1 and TRBJ2-3; D is unresolved. Trimming stripped 5 bases from V and 4 bases from J, with 23 bases between. Germline V gene sequence: CDR1 SGHRS, CDR2 YFSETQ. The CDR3 sequence is 17 residues long. The CDR3 sequence: CASRPNLIGSGADTQYF. Here the CDR3 DNA reads TGCGCCAGCAGACCTAATCTGATTGGATCCGGAGCAGATACGCAGTATTTT.

The CDR3: CASSLLGSDIQYF. CDR3 bases: TGCGCCAGCAGCTTGCTGGGATCGGACATTCAGTACTTC. The chain is built from TRBV5-1 and TRBJ2-4; D uncertain. The CDR3 is 13 residues long. With 1 base removed from V and 8 bases from J, the gap between germline ends came to 10 bases. Germline values: CDR1 SGHRS, CDR2 YFSETQ.

This chain uses TRBV5-1 with TRBJ1-2, with 11 bases identical to TRBD1. The junction had 11 bases not matched to a gene; V was cut back by 6 bases and J by 7 bases. Germline lookup yields CDR1 SGHRS and CDR2 YFSETQ. This CDR3 is 15 amino acids long. The CDR3 bases are TGCGCCAGCAACCTGGACGCCGGGACAGGGGGTGGCTACACCTTC. Protein: CASNLDAGTGGGYTF.

This clone was observed a few times. The CDR3 loop is CASSVDLVSGNTIYF. The CDR3 nucleotides are TGTGCCAGCAGCGTAGATCTTGTCTCTGGAAACACCATATATTTT. The chain carries TRBV9 and TRBJ1-3; D is unresolved. Germline CDR1 SGDLS, CDR2 YYNGEE. The CDR3 has 15 amino acids. V lost 0 bases and J 0 bases, leaving 7 bases between the germline ends.

The rearrangement uses TRBV6-5 and TRBJ1-1, with TRBD1 matching over 7 bases. Per the germline V gene, CDR1 is MNHEY and CDR2 is SVGAGI. V gave up 2 bases and J gave up 7 bases; unmatched junction bases: 7. The CDR3 consists of 14 residues. CDR3 in amino acids: CASSYRTGGDEAFF. Written as DNA, the CDR3 is TGTGCCAGCAGTTACAGGACAGGAGGAGATGAAGCTTTCTTT.

The V call is TRBV12-5, the J call TRBJ1-5, with D hard to call. From germline, CDR1 is LGHNT and CDR2 FRNRAP. V lost 0 bases, J lost 0 bases, and 12 bases lay in between. The length of the CDR3 is 17 residues. CDR3 bases: TGTGCTAGTGGTTTGGTACCCCAGAGGGATAGCAATCAGCCCCAGCATTTT. It codes for CASGLVPQRDSNQPQHF.

This chain uses TRBV5-1 with TRBJ2-3, with 7 bases identical to TRBD2. The V and J ends lost 0 bases and 3 bases, in that order; junction bases with no gene match: 7. The CDR3 is made up of 16 amino acids. In germline, CDR1 is SGHRS, CDR2 YFSETQ. As DNA, the CDR3 is TGCGCCAGCAGCTTGGGCCAGCGGGAAGGGACAGATACGCAGTATTTT. Residues: CASSLGQREGTDTQYF. The variable domain in full, with the rest retrieved from reference TRBV5-1 and TRBJ2-3, is KAGVTQTPRYLIKTRGQQVTLSCSPISGHRSVSWYQQTPGQGLQFLFEYFSETQRNKGNFPGRFSGRQFSNSRSEMNVSTLELGDSALYLCASSLGQREGTDTQYFGPGTRLTVL.

The CDR3 region has the DNA TGTGCCGGACAGGGTGCAATGAACACTGAAGCTTTCTTT. Protein sequence: CAGQGAMNTEAFF. V and J are TRBV6-1 and TRBJ1-1; TRBD1 matches at 8 bases. This CDR3 is built from 13 residues. Looked up from germline, CDR1 is MNHNS and CDR2 is SASEGT. Losses at the gene ends were 11 bases for V and 0 bases for J; bases not matched to a gene: 5.

This clone has just one count. V gene TRBV5-1 combines with J gene TRBJ1-5; unclear D gene. Looked up from germline, CDR1 is SGHRS and CDR2 is YFSETQ. This CDR3 contains 13 residues. Trimming took off 4 bases at V and 4 bases at J, with 9 bases between the two ends. This CDR3 is CASSPRPNQPQHF. The CDR3 DNA sequence: TGCGCCAGCAGCCCTAGACCTAATCAGCCCCAGCATTTT.

The rearrangement uses TRBV30 and TRBJ1-1; D is undetermined. CDR1 is GTSNPN and CDR2 is SVGIG in the germline V gene (reference sequence). This CDR3 region has 12 residues. The V end was cut by 8 bases, the J end by 4 bases, with 14 bases between. The CDR3 nucleotides read TGTGCCGGAGGGAGGGTGGTCACTGAAGCTTTCTTT. Protein: CAGGRVVTEAFF.

The chain employs TRBV7-2 and TRBJ2-2; D unresolved. Trimming removed 4 bases at V and 4 bases at J, with 13 bases between. This CDR3 contains 15 residues. Per germline, CDR1 SGHTA and CDR2 FQGNSA. This CDR3 is CASSYRPLSTGELFF. CDR3 in DNA: TGTGCCAGCAGCTATCGTCCGCTGAGCACCGGGGAGCTGTTTTTT.

In this sample, this clone turned up a few times. V gene TRBV29-1 combines with J gene TRBJ1-1; 11 bases fit TRBD1. Trimming cost V 7 bases and J 0 bases; bases outside gene matches: 4. The germline V gene encodes CDR1 SQVTM and CDR2 ANQGSEA. This CDR3 has 14 residues. CDR3 DNA sequence: TGCAGCGCCCAGGACAGGGGGCTGAACACTGAAGCTTTCTTT. Its protein product is CSAQDRGLNTEAFF.

The J gene is TRBJ2-3, the V gene TRBV5-1; maybe TRBD2 (6 bases). With 4 bases removed from V and 1 base from J, the gap between germline ends came to 19 bases. Germline V gene data show CDR1 as SGHRS and CDR2 as YFSETQ. This CDR3 is 17 amino acids long. In DNA form, the CDR3 reads TGCGCCAGCAGCCGGCGGGGATTTGTGGAGGGCACAGATACGCAGTATTTT. Residues: CASSRRGFVEGTDTQYF. Full variable domain (remainder filled in from reference TRBV5-1 and TRBJ2-3): KAGVTQTPRYLIKTRGQQVTLSCSPISGHRSVSWYQQTPGQGLQFLFEYFSETQRNKGNFPGRFSGRQFSNSRSEMNVSTLELGDSALYLCASSRRGFVEGTDTQYFGPGTRLTVL.

This chain connects TRBV7-8 to TRBJ2-1, with 9 bases fitting TRBD2. Germline-derived CDR1 and CDR2 are SGHVS and FQNEAQ. V lost 7 bases to trimming and J lost 3 bases; unmatched junction nucleotides: 10. This CDR3 comprises 16 residues. Written as DNA, the CDR3 is TGTGCCAGCACGGAGGCGGGGGGGCCAAGCTACAATGAGCAGTTCTTC. This translates into CASTEAGGPSYNEQFF. Full variable domain (rest looked up from reference TRBV7-8 and TRBJ2-1): GAGVSQSPRYKVAKRGQDVALRCDPISGHVSLFWYQQALGQGPEFLTYFQNEAQLDKSGLPSDRFFAERPEGSVSTLKIQRTQQEDSAVYLCASTEAGGPSYNEQFFGPGTRLTVL.

This chain links TRBV6-5 with TRBJ1-1, with TRBD1 matching 7 bases. Germline values: CDR1 MNHEY, CDR2 SVGAGI. CDR3 length equals 14 residues. The J segment lost 5 bases and the V segment lost 4 bases, leaving 7 bases of the junction unmatched. CDR3 coding DNA: TGTGCCAGCAGTTCCTTCCGACAGGGAACTGAAGCTTTCTTT. It encodes CASSSFRQGTEAFF.

This chain links TRBV6-1 with TRBJ2-5; 11 bases match TRBD1. Per germline, CDR1 MNHNS and CDR2 SASEGT. The CDR3 covers 15 residues. V lost 6 bases to trimming and J lost 5 bases; unmatched junction nucleotides: 8. CDR3 nucleotides: TGTGCCAGCAGGCTTGGACAGGGGGCGGAGGAGACCCAGTACTTC. It encodes CASRLGQGAEETQYF.

This sequence joins TRBV7-2 and TRBJ1-2; TRBD1 matches at 7 bases. The junction had 12 bases not matched to a gene; V was cut back by 2 bases and J by 9 bases. The CDR3 runs 15 residues. From germline, CDR1 is SGHTA and CDR2 FQGNSA. The CDR3 sequence: CASSLPDGAGGRYTF. For the CDR3, the DNA is TGTGCCAGCAGCTTACCCGATGGGGCAGGGGGACGCTACACCTTC. Supplemented by reference TRBV7-2 and TRBJ1-2, the full variable domain reads GAGVSQSPSNKVTEKGKDVELRCDPISGHTALYWYRQSLGQGLEFLIYFQGNSAPDKSGLPSDRFSAERTGGSVSTLTIQRTQQEDSAVYLCASSLPDGAGGRYTFGSGTRLTVV.

A single count supports this clone. The chain is built from TRBV5-4 and TRBJ2-1; weak D call: TRBD1 (6 bases). Germline lookup yields CDR1 SGHNT and CDR2 YYREEE (reference sequence). Trimming pared 6 bases from V and 5 bases from J, leaving 12 bases between. The CDR3 is 13 residues long. The DNA for the CDR3 is TGTGCCAGCACCCCAACAGGGCACAATGAGCAGTTCTTC. Its translation: CASTPTGHNEQFF.

This chain links TRBV6-6 with TRBJ2-2, with 8 bases identical to TRBD1. Germline CDR1 MNHNY, CDR2 SVGAGI (reference sequence). After removal of 4 bases from V and 6 bases from J, the junction contained 4 bases not matched to a gene. The CDR3 covers 14 residues. The CDR3 sequence is CASSSLTGAGELFF. The CDR3 DNA sequence: TGTGCCAGCAGTTCGCTGACAGGGGCCGGGGAGCTGTTTTTT.

The J gene is TRBJ2-7, the V gene TRBV11-2; 7 positions agree with TRBD2. The length of the CDR3 is 14 residues. The ends lost 2 bases at V and 2 bases at J; junction bases unmatched: 3. CDR1 is SGHAT and CDR2 is FQNNGV in the germline V gene. CDR3 sequence: CASSLSGATYEQYF. The DNA for the CDR3 is TGTGCCAGCAGCTTAAGCGGGGCCACCTACGAGCAGTACTTC.

The rearrangement links TRBV18 to TRBJ1-2; unclear D gene. The CDR3 runs 11 residues. CDR1 and CDR2 from the germline V gene are KGHSH and LQKENI. V lost 5 bases, J lost 8 bases, and 9 bases lay in between. CDR3 sequence reads: CASSYGEGYTF. The CDR3 nucleotides read TGTGCCAGCTCATATGGAGAGGGCTACACCTTC.

V gene TRBV29-1 combines with J gene TRBJ1-1, with a possible D match to TRBD1 (6 bases). V was cut by 7 bases and J by 0 bases, with 15 bases left in between. The germline V gene encodes CDR1 SQVTM and CDR2 ANQGSEA. This CDR3 is 14 amino acids long. CDR3 DNA: TGCAGCGGGGGGCGAGGGGACTTGAACACTGAAGCTTTCTTT. It translates to CSGGRGDLNTEAFF.

The CDR3 spells CASSKRGFGKLFF. CDR3 bases: TGTGCCAGCAGCAAAAGGGGTTTCGGGAAACTGTTTTTT. The chain couples TRBV21-1 to TRBJ1-4; TRBD1 is the table's D call, not checked against the DNA. TRBV21-1 is described as a pseudogene. This CDR3 has 13 residues.

The J gene is TRBJ2-7, the V gene TRBV2; tentative D call: TRBD1 (5 bases). This CDR3 region has 15 residues. The V end was cut by 1 base, the J end by 0 bases, with 10 bases between. Per germline, CDR1 SNHLY and CDR2 FYNNEI. As DNA, the CDR3 is TGTGCCAGCAGTGAAGAATTAGGGGTCTCCTACGAGCAGTACTTC. This translates into CASSEELGVSYEQYF.